These T cell receptor beta chains were read from a single sample in a study of shared clonotypes between healthy human individuals. Libraries were prepared by immunoSEQ multiplex PCR; TCRdb keeps only in-frame clonotypes and omits some of them. The sample records millions of clones, over 90% being singletons. Sequenced material: naive CD4+ T cells from PBMCs. The source of these receptors is a man younger than 30 in good health. Some clones in this sample may be carry-over from other donors' samples. Both conserved end residues are part of each CDR3. D genes are given only for firm matches. Only part of the rows carry a size: once, few, many, or a class if the clone is expanded.

CDR3aa: CASSLEVVDFRGKETQYF; CDR3nt: TGTGCCAGCAGCTTAGAGGTAGTTGATTTCCGGGGGAAAGAGACCCAGTACTTC; j_gene: TRBJ2-5; abundance: NA; v_gene: TRBV7-9; d_gene: NA
CDR3aa: CASRVGDSSEAFF; CDR3nt: TGCGCCAGCAGGGTAGGGGACAGCAGTGAAGCTTTCTTT; j_gene: TRBJ1-1; abundance: once; v_gene: TRBV5-1; d_gene: TRBD1
CDR3aa: CASSLDGTSNYNEQFF; CDR3nt: TGTGCCAGCAGTTTAGACGGGACTTCCAACTACAATGAGCAGTTCTTC; j_gene: TRBJ2-1; abundance: once; v_gene: TRBV28; d_gene: NA
CDR3aa: CASSSSATSYEQYF; CDR3nt: TGTGCCAGCAGCTCTAGCGCGACCTCCTACGAGCAGTACTTC; j_gene: TRBJ2-7; abundance: NA; v_gene: TRBV11-2; d_gene: NA
CDR3aa: CASSSSGSAGELFF; CDR3nt: TGTGCCAGCAGTTCAAGCGGGAGCGCCGGGGAGCTGTTTTTT; j_gene: TRBJ2-2; abundance: NA; v_gene: TRBV7-7; d_gene: TRBD2
CDR3aa: CASSPIRGSSYEQYF; CDR3nt: TGTGCCAGTAGTCCTATTCGCGGGAGCTCCTACGAGCAGTACTTC; j_gene: TRBJ2-7; abundance: NA; v_gene: TRBV19; d_gene: TRBD2
CDR3aa: CASSWGGTGSYNEQFF; CDR3nt: TGTGCCAGCAGCTGGGGCGGGACAGGTTCCTACAATGAGCAGTTCTTC; j_gene: TRBJ2-1; abundance: once; v_gene: TRBV5-4; d_gene: TRBD1
CDR3aa: CASSQTGGPARYRSDTQYF; CDR3nt: TGTGCCAGCAGTCAAACAGGGGGCCCGGCGAGGTATCGTTCAGATACGCAGTATTTT; j_gene: TRBJ2-3; abundance: NA; v_gene: TRBV27; d_gene: TRBD1
CDR3aa: CASSEGFDEQFF; CDR3nt: TGCGCCAGCAGCGAAGGGTTTGATGAGCAGTTCTTC; j_gene: TRBJ2-1; abundance: NA; v_gene: TRBV5-1; d_gene: NA
CDR3aa: CASSLSGQPQHF; CDR3nt: TGTGCCAGCAGTTTATCTGGCCAGCCCCAGCATTTT; j_gene: TRBJ1-5; abundance: NA; v_gene: TRBV28; d_gene: NA
CDR3aa: CSVVAGVADTQYF; CDR3nt: TGCAGCGTTGTAGCGGGAGTAGCAGATACGCAGTATTTT; j_gene: TRBJ2-3; abundance: NA; v_gene: TRBV29-1; d_gene: TRBD2
CDR3aa: CASSFPPGLADTGELFF; CDR3nt: TGTGCCAGCAGCTTCCCTCCGGGACTAGCAGACACCGGGGAGCTGTTTTTT; j_gene: TRBJ2-2; abundance: NA; v_gene: TRBV5-4; d_gene: TRBD2
CDR3aa: CASCGSSYNEQFF; CDR3nt: TGCGCCAGCTGCGGGAGCTCCTACAATGAGCAGTTCTTC; j_gene: TRBJ2-1; abundance: NA; v_gene: TRBV5-1; d_gene: TRBD2